Sequencing of this TCR beta chain was carried out in a study of T cells expressing NK-cell markers. About the study: The TCR beta repertoires originated in sorted CD3+CD56+NKG2C+, CD3+CD56+NKG2C- and CD3+CD56-NKG2C+ T cells.

A remark on this clonotype: Its antigen remains unidentified.

Germline CDR1 reads LNHNV; CDR2 reads YYDKDF (reference sequence). This CDR3 is 15 amino acids long. Overall study results and limits: Of the CD8+ T cell pool in about 6 donors, roughly 1.0-7.0% was accounted for by dominant NKG2C+ clonotypes. In a few donors, dominant clonotypes made up about 28.3-60.1% of CD3+CD56-NKG2C+ cells.

TCRdb derives one entry per CDR3 protein from the 5' RACE reads, leaving out DNA. The repertoire table contains about 370,000 distinct CDR3 sequences. V gene TRBV15 combines with J gene TRBJ2-1; TCRdb returns TRBD1, unconfirmable since there is no DNA. The sequenced sample consisted of blood T cells: a sorted CD56 or NKG2C T cell subset, CD4+ or CD8+ T cells, or bulk PBMC T cells (not recorded which). This TCR was sampled from a woman between 45 and 65 years old in good health. CDR3 residues: CAISRGQVLLGEQFF. The entire variable domain, with the rest obtained from reference TRBV15 and TRBJ2-1, is as follows: DAMVIQNPRYQVTQFGKPVTLSCSQTLNHNVMYWYQQKSSQAPKLLFHYYDKDFNNEADTPDNFQSRRPNTSFCFLDIRSPGLGDTAMYLCAISRGQVLLGEQFFGPGTRLTVL.